This T cell receptor beta chain comes out of a study of CD4 T cell repertoires in COVID-19. In the study overall: Relabeled CFSE-low cells, IL-2-expanded for roughly 9 days, met spikes from other coronaviruses. Points from the study as a whole: Between roughly 6.5 and 28% of SARS-CoV-2 clonotypes also appeared in SARS-CoV and/or HKU1 spike cultures.

Trimming cost V 4 bases and J 6 bases, with 18 bases left between them. Germline V gives CDR1 SGHTA, CDR2 FQGNSA. The CDR3 has 16 residues. The assay was immunoSEQ multiplex PCR, and TCRdb's table has in-frame clones only and misses some. The sample consists of several hundred clones, 9.5% to 13% of them appearing once. Stimulation with autologous monocytes and recombinant SARS-CoV-2 spike or nucleoprotein produced proliferating antigen-reactive T cell lines. The sample holds a few counts of this clone. Its antigen is still unknown. V is TRBV7-2 and J is TRBJ2-2; no reliable D call. This receptor was obtained from a human donor who had COVID-19. The sample here was effector memory CD4+ T cells, cultured in vitro, taken after recovery from COVID-19. The CDR3 bases are TGTGCCAGCAGCTCCCGCCTCCTGGTAGTTGCCGGGGAGCTGTTTTTT. Protein sequence: CASSSRLLVVAGELFF.